This T cell receptor (beta chain) was sequenced during a study of a mutant IDH1 vaccine in newly diagnosed glioma. Study-level background: The week-35 safety follow-up was V12, and the week-47 study end was V13.

Time point indicated: week 47, end of study. The investigators gave 300 ug of mutant IDH1 20-mer peptide in each vaccine dose, together with topical imiquimod. Remarks on this clone: Its antigen is unidentified.

Profiling relied on immunoSEQ multiplex PCR, and the TCRdb table lists in-frame clones only, not all of them. The table has about 56,000 clones, approximately 71% seen once. The V end was cut by 1 base, the J end by 11 bases, with 10 bases between. Germline assignment: CDR1 SGHNT and CDR2 YYREEE (reference sequence). CDR3 size: 12 residues. The material sequenced was PBMCs, taken from a glioma patient whose treatment included an IDH1 peptide vaccine. The origin of this receptor is a man aged 50-60 years with glioma. The chain joins TRBV5-4 to TRBJ2-1; D unclear. The CDR3 region is CASSLRTNQQFF. The CDR3 DNA reads as TGTGCCAGCAGCTTGCGGACGAATCAGCAGTTCTTC.